This T cell receptor beta chain was retrieved from a study of CD4 T cells in relation to SARS-CoV-2 and coronaviruses (TCRdb year 2021). Turning to the overall study: Shared crossreactive spike epitopes were mapped to their HLA restriction using patient-derived lymphoblastoid cell lines. For other donors in the study, expansion assays were sequenced with a different, Illumina-based TCR-beta assay. Memory CD4+ T cell crossreactivity between SARS-CoV-2 and common cold coronavirus spike proteins was assessed at the TCR clonotype level in the study. The Adaptive Biotechnologies TCR-sequencing kit was used to sequence samples from a few pre-COVID donors and the naive versus memory experiments, while other data came from Illumina-based sequencing. The full study reports these points: Crossreactivity analysis was centred on spike protein, so crossreactivity against other viral proteins was not assessed. Sequencing of naive versus memory cells indicated that the assay detects memory recall responses, not primary responses primed during culture. Small numbers of patients and of tested TCRs were a limitation of the study. Crossreactive clones showed significantly weaker SARS-CoV-2-driven expansion than monoreactive clones, consistent with antigenic imprinting. In about two thirds of donors, memory CD4+ clonotypes turned up that crossrecognized SARS-CoV-2 and at least one common cold coronavirus spike. No donor contributed both pre-pandemic and post-infection samples, which limited tracing the source of pre-existing responses.

V loses 0 bases at its end and J loses 4 bases; junction bases beyond the gene matches: 1. Taken from cysteine to phenylalanine, the CDR3 has 14 residues. The entry retains the CDR3 DNA only, 42 bases that are in frame from base 1. CDR1 and CDR2, looked up from the germline V gene, are MGHRA and YSYEKL. As concerns this clone: No antigen is known for it. Within one base of it there is no much larger clone, and no base qualities were kept.

Deep-resolution immunoSEQ TCR-beta sequencing was performed on DNA from uncultured naive and memory CD4+ T cells. From the authors' description of their analysis: During preprocessing, nonproductive sequences were removed, along with CDR3s that did not begin with C, did not end with F or W, or were shorter than 7 amino acids. Cultured and uncultured naive and memory CD4+ repertoires were searched for previously identified spike- and CEF-reactive CDR3s. After three terminal residues were trimmed from each end, CDR3 homology was quantified as pairwise Levenshtein distance using the stringdist R package. TCRdb carries this immuneACCESS record with in-frame sequences only. Its versions omit some clonotypes, under half of them owing to an unresolved V gene in the studies checked, with the rest unexplained. The DNA was the basis for D and trimming; V, J and clone size are from that table. This sample lists roughly 68,000 clones; approximately 95% were detected once. The biggest ten clones account for under 0.3% of the sample.

CD4+ T cells from unexposed donors were collected before the COVID-19 pandemic (2011-2018). To separate naive from memory CD4+ T cells, cryopreserved PBMCs first underwent CD4 enrichment and then EasySep naive CD4+ T cell enrichment. The leukapheresis product used for the unexposed donors was purchased from a commercial source. Ficoll-Paque PLUS gradient centrifugation was used to isolate PBMCs from leukapheresis product or whole blood. The PBMCs went either fresh into the expansion assay or into cryopreservation at -140 degrees C. The QIAamp Micro DNA Kit was used to extract genomic DNA from the CD4+ T cells.

The material sequenced was naive CD4+ T cells from PBMCs. The meaning of the sample's cell subset or site label: naive CD4+ T cells isolated by negative enrichment. The chain joins TRBV4-1 to TRBJ1-1, with TRBD1 identical over 8 junction bases. The sequence was collected from a human donor in good health. Here the CDR3 is given as CASSQDRGRTEAFF. In nucleotides, the sequence is TGCGCCAGCAGCCAAGACAGGGGGCGCACTGAAGCTTTCTTT.